Below, 21 T cell receptor beta chains from the same sample are listed, as sequenced in a study of T cell changes during pregnancy in multiple sclerosis. This table comes from immunoSEQ multiplex PCR, and its TCRdb copy is limited to in-frame clones, with some not included. The data hold roughly 46,000 clones, with 94% observed a single time. The material sequenced was CD8+ T cells from peripheral blood mononuclear cells, taken in the first trimester of pregnancy. All receptors derive from a female donor with multiple sclerosis, enrolled in a pregnancy study.

A single count supports this clone. The V gene is TRBV13, the J gene TRBJ2-4; D gene ambiguous. The V end lost 0 bases, the J end lost 6 bases, and 12 bases lay between the germline ends. CDR3 length: 15 residues. Germline V gives CDR1 PRHDT, CDR2 FYEKMQ (reference sequence). The CDR3 sequence is CASSLGGTSLNIQYF. As DNA, the CDR3 is TGTGCCAGCAGCTTAGGGGGCACCAGCTTAAACATTCAGTACTTC. Together with reference TRBV13 and TRBJ2-4, the CDR3 gives the full variable domain: AAGVIQSPRHLIKEKRETATLKCYPIPRHDTVYWYQQGPGQDPQFLISFYEKMQSDKGSIPDRFSAQQFSDYHSELNMSSLELGDSALYFCASSLGGTSLNIQYFGAGTRLSVL.

This clone appeared once. The chain employs TRBV27 and TRBJ1-1; D unresolved. The CDR3 length is 15 residues. The V gene lost 0 bases and the J gene lost 1 base, with 9 bases spanning the gap. Germline CDR1 reads MNHEY; CDR2 reads SMNVEV (reference sequence). The CDR3 reads CASSLSKTGNTEAFF. The CDR3 region has the DNA TGTGCCAGCAGTTTATCGAAGACGGGGAACACTGAAGCTTTCTTT.

This sequence joins TRBV27 and TRBJ2-3, with TRBD2 identical over 8 bases. The CDR3 loop spans 12 amino acids. The J segment lost 4 bases and the V segment lost 7 bases, leaving 1 base of the junction unmatched. In germline, CDR1 is MNHEY, CDR2 SMNVEV (reference sequence). CDR3 residues: CASKTSADTQYF. In DNA, the CDR3 is TGTGCCAGCAAGACTAGCGCAGATACGCAGTATTTT.

This chain joins TRBV29-1 and TRBJ2-2; weak D call: TRBD1 (5 bases). V dropped 2 bases and J dropped 4 bases, with 8 bases sitting between them. This CDR3 is built from 13 residues. CDR1 is SQVTM and CDR2 is ANQGSEA in the germline V gene. The CDR3 DNA sequence: TGCAGCGTTGAACAGGGCGGCACCGGGGAGCTGTTTTTT. Translating it yields CSVEQGGTGELFF.

The rearrangement uses TRBV10-2 and TRBJ2-7; TRBD2 agrees at 9 bases. Trimming at V came to 8 bases and at J to 6 bases, leaving 5 bases not matched to a gene. CDR3 length: 12 residues. Germline V lookup: CDR1 WSHSY, CDR2 SAAADI. CDR3 residues: CASVAGEGEQYF. CDR3 bases: TGCGCCAGCGTAGCGGGAGAGGGCGAGCAGTACTTC.

The V and J genes are TRBV5-4 and TRBJ1-1; 7 nucleotides match TRBD1. V gave up 0 bases and J gave up 5 bases; unmatched junction bases: 7. This CDR3 contains 15 residues. Germline CDR1 is SGHNT and CDR2 is YYREEE (reference sequence). The CDR3 nucleotides are TGTGCCAGCAGCTTGGGACAGGGAACAAGGACTGAAGCTTTCTTT. This translates into CASSLGQGTRTEAFF.

The chain joins TRBV5-5 to TRBJ1-1, with D uncertain. CDR1 and CDR2 (germline): SGHKS, YYEKEE (reference sequence). V was clipped by 1 base and J by 3 bases, with 7 bases between them. This CDR3 is built from 13 residues. The CDR3 nucleotides are TGTGCCAGCAGCTTGCAATCATACACTGAAGCTTTCTTT. This sequence encodes CASSLQSYTEAFF.

V gene TRBV15 combines with J gene TRBJ2-7, with D uncertain. Germline CDR1 and CDR2: LNHNV and YYDKDF (reference sequence). The V gene lost 6 bases and the J gene lost 1 base, with 10 bases spanning the gap. The CDR3 has 13 residues. CDR3 sequence (DNA): TGTGCCACCAGTTTGTGGGCGTCCTACGAGCAGTACTTC. Its protein is CATSLWASYEQYF.

The chain recombines TRBV10-3 with TRBJ2-7, with TRBD1 matching over 7 bases. This CDR3 has 14 amino acids. Trimming took 4 bases from V and 2 from J; bases not matched to a gene: 5. The germline gives CDR1 ENHRY, CDR2 SYGVKD. The CDR3 sequence is CAISGTGITYEQYF. CDR3 in DNA: TGTGCCATCAGTGGGACAGGCATAACCTACGAGCAGTACTTC.

The chain combines TRBV4-3 with TRBJ1-6, with D perhaps TRBD1 (6 bases). Germline V gene sequence: CDR1 LGHNA, CDR2 YSLEER. The CDR3 runs 14 residues. V lost 4 bases and J lost 3, with 7 bases in between. The CDR3 sequence: CASSPDSYNSPLHF. In DNA form, the CDR3 reads TGCGCCAGCAGCCCGGACAGCTATAATTCACCCCTCCACTTT.

This chain connects TRBV4-3 to TRBJ1-3, with no clear D. This CDR3 has 20 residues. From germline, CDR1 is LGHNA and CDR2 YSLEER. The V end was cut by 1 base, the J end by 0 bases, with 22 bases between. For the CDR3, the DNA is TGCGCCAGCAGCCAAGCAACCGGGAGTCCGACTTTTCTCTCTGGAAACACCATATATTTT. As protein: CASSQATGSPTFLSGNTIYF.

This chain links TRBV11-2 with TRBJ1-5; weak D call: TRBD1 (6 bases). The germline CDR1 and CDR2 sequences are SGHAT and FQNNGV. Trimming stripped 5 bases from V and 7 bases from J, with 15 bases between. This CDR3 is built from 14 residues. CDR3 sequence: CASSPGEHGQPQHF. The CDR3 coding sequence is TGTGCCAGCAGCCCAGGGGAACACGGGCAGCCCCAGCATTTT.

The rearrangement links TRBV27 to TRBJ1-2, with D tentatively TRBD1 (5 bases). V was shortened by 4 bases and J by 2 bases, with 8 bases between the two germline ends. Germline V gene sequence: CDR1 MNHEY, CDR2 SMNVEV (reference sequence). This CDR3 spans 13 amino acids. The CDR3 region is CASSSGGNYGYTF. Written as DNA, the CDR3 is TGTGCCAGCAGTTCCGGGGGGAACTATGGCTACACCTTC.

The V gene is TRBV14, the J gene TRBJ1-1, with 7 bases lining up with TRBD1. Germline V gene data show CDR1 as SGHDN and CDR2 as FVKESK. V shed 6 bases and J 7 bases; nucleotides not matched to a gene: 23. The CDR3 contains 18 residues. The CDR3 protein is CASSPPRSDRIWAGEAFF. Here the CDR3 DNA reads TGTGCCAGCAGTCCTCCCCGATCGGACAGGATCTGGGCTGGTGAAGCTTTCTTT.

The chain links TRBV11-2 to TRBJ1-4, with D perhaps TRBD1 (6 bases). The CDR3 extends over 12 amino acids. The germline V gene encodes CDR1 SGHAT and CDR2 FQNNGV. V lost 5 bases and J lost 7, with 8 bases in between. Here the CDR3 reads CASSRQAEKLFF. As DNA, the CDR3 is TGTGCCAGCAGCAGACAGGCTGAAAAACTGTTTTTT.

The CDR3 loop is CASTYGTGRSDGYTF. Written as DNA, the CDR3 is TGTGCCAGCACCTACGGGACAGGGAGGAGTGATGGCTACACCTTC. The chain joins TRBV6-5 to TRBJ1-2, with 9 positions matching TRBD1. Germline V gene lookup returns CDR1 MNHEY and CDR2 SVGAGI. With 7 bases clipped from V and 6 bases from J, the junction kept 12 bases outside the gene matches. The length of the CDR3 is 15 residues.

The rearrangement links TRBV19 to TRBJ2-3; D remains unclear. Germline-derived CDR1 and CDR2 are LNHDA and SQIVND (reference sequence). V gave up 4 bases and J gave up 5 bases, with 13 bases separating them. The CDR3 has 14 residues. CDR3 nucleotides: TGTGCCAGTAGTAGAGTCACCTCTGAAGATACGCAGTATTTT. Amino acids: CASSRVTSEDTQYF.

J is TRBJ2-7 and V is TRBV19; 12 positions agree with TRBD1. CDR3 length: 14 amino acids. CDR1 is LNHDA and CDR2 is SQIVND in the germline V gene (reference sequence). The ends lost 3 bases at V and 5 bases at J; junction bases unmatched: 2. CDR3 sequence (DNA): TGTGCCAGTAGTATCGGGACAGGGGGCGACGAGCAGTACTTC. It is translated as CASSIGTGGDEQYF.

The CDR3 spells CAQSGDTGDQETQYF. In nucleotides, the CDR3 is TGTGCCCAGAGTGGGGACACAGGCGACCAAGAGACCCAGTACTTC. This chain links TRBV21-1 with TRBJ2-5; the D call in the table, TRBD1, was not verified against the DNA. TRBV21-1 is classified as a pseudogene. The CDR3 spans 15 residues.

This clone was counted a single time. This sequence joins TRBV30 and TRBJ1-1, with D possibly being TRBD1 (6 bases). The V end lost 2 bases, the J end lost 5 bases, and 9 bases lay between the germline ends. This CDR3 contains 12 residues. CDR1 and CDR2 (germline): GTSNPN, SVGIG (reference sequence). The CDR3: CAWSLGTTEAFF. In nucleotides, the CDR3 is TGTGCCTGGAGTCTTGGGACAACTGAAGCTTTCTTT.

The rearrangement links TRBV7-8 to TRBJ2-7; D perhaps matches TRBD2 (6 bases). Germline CDR1 and CDR2: SGHVS and FQNEAQ. The CDR3 consists of 15 residues. V was clipped by 5 bases and J by 3 bases, with 17 bases between them. The CDR3 DNA follows: TGTGCCAGCAGCCCCTTTGGGGGGTTCGACTACGAGCAGTACTTC. Encoded protein: CASSPFGGFDYEQYF.